This T cell receptor (beta chain) was sequenced in a study of T cell repertoires in aging, cancer and after chemotherapy. Looking at the study overall: Healthy donor repertoires were recorded over several months to years and showed clear clonal overlap.

TCR beta rearrangements were amplified from peripheral blood genomic DNA. Study results and limitations: No conclusions about immunological memory after chemotherapy can be drawn from the repertoire data.

TRB rearrangements spanning V, D and J were amplified using mixed TRB-A/B primers. Each CDR3 protein is one row after TCRdb ran MiXCR on the multiplex PCR reads. The repertoire holds more than 7,500 distinct CDR3 sequences, nearly 55% seen once, with around 20% in the top ten. Germline loops: CDR1 MNHEY, CDR2 SMNVEV (reference sequence). This CDR3 comprises 14 residues. This clonotype has more than one count but fewer than ten. Its target is not known. Germline and junction disagree at one end, which may indicate a read error. Sequenced: blood. This rearrangement joins TRBV27 to TRBJ2-7; TRBD1 aligns across 9 bases. This clonotype was obtained from a human donor in good health. The CDR3 bases are TGTGCCAGCGGTTTACAGGGGGCAAGGGGCGAGCAGTACTTC. Translating gives CASGLQGARGEQYF.